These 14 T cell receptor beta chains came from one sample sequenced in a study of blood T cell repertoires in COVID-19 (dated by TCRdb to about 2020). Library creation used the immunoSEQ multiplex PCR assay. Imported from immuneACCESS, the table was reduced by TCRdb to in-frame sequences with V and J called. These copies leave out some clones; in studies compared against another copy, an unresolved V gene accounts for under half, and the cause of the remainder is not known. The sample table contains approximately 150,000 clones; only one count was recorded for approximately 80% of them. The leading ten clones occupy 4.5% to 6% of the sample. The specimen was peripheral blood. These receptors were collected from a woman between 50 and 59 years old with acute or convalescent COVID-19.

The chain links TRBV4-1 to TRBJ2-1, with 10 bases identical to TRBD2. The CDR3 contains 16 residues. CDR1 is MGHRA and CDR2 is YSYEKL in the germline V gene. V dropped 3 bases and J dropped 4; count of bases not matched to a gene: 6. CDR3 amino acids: CASSQEIAGGYNEQFF. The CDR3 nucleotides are TGCGCCAGCAGCCAGGAGATAGCGGGGGGATACAATGAGCAGTTCTTC.

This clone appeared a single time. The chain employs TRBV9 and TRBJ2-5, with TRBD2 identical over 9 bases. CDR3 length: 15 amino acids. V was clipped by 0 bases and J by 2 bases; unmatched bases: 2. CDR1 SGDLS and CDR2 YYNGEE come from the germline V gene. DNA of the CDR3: TGTGCCAGCAGCGTAGCCGCGGGGGGGCAAGAGACCCAGTACTTC. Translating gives CASSVAAGGQETQYF.

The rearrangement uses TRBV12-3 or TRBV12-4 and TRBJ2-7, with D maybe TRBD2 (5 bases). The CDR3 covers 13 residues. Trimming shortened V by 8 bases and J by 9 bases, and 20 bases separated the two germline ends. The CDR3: CASGLEVLRGQYF. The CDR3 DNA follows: TGTGCCAGCGGACTTGAGGTGCTACGTGGGCAGTACTTC.

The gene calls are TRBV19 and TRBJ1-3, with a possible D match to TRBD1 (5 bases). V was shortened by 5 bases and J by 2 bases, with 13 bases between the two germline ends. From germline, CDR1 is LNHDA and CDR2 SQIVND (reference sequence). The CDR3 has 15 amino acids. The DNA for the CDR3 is TGTGCCAGTAGTTCCACCCCAGGGACTGGAAACACCATATATTTT. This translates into CASSSTPGTGNTIYF.

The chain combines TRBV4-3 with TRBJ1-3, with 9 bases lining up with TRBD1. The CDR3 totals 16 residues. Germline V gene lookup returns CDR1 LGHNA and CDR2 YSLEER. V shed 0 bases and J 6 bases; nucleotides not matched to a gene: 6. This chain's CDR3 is CASSQDKGTGKNTIYF. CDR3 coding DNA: TGCGCCAGCAGCCAAGATAAGGGGACAGGGAAAAACACCATATATTTT.

This CDR3 is CASSQDIENEKLFF. CDR3 coding DNA: TGTGCCAGCTCACAGGACATTGAGAATGAAAAACTGTTTTTT. The chain couples TRBV18 to TRBJ1-4; TRBD1 might be the D (5 bases). Trimming took off 4 bases at V and 5 bases at J, with 11 bases between the two ends. Germline CDR1 and CDR2: KGHSH and LQKENI. The CDR3 is 14 residues long.

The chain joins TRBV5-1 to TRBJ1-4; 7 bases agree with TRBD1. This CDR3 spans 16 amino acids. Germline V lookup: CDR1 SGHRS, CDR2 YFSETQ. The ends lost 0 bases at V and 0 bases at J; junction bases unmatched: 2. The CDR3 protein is CASSLGQGPTNEKLFF. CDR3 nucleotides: TGCGCCAGCAGCTTGGGACAGGGTCCAACTAATGAAAAACTGTTTTTT.

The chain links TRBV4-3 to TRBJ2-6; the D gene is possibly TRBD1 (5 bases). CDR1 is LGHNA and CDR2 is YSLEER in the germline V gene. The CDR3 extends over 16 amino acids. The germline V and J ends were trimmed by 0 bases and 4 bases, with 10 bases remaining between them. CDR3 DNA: TGCGCCAGCAGCCAAGAGGCACAGGCGGGGGCCAACGTCCTGACTTTC. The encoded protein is CASSQEAQAGANVLTF.

CDR3 DNA: TGTGCCAGCAGACAACCAAATCGGGATAGCAATCAGCCCCAGCATTTT. It translates to CASRQPNRDSNQPQHF. The chain carries TRBV14 and TRBJ1-5; D is unresolved. The CDR3 is made up of 16 amino acids. The V end lost 6 bases, the J end lost 0 bases, and 15 bases lay between the germline ends. Germline values: CDR1 SGHDN, CDR2 FVKESK.

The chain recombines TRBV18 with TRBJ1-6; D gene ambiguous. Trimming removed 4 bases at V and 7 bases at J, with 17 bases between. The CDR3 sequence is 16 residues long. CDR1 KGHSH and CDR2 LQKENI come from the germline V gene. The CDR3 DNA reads TGTGCCAGCTCACTTATCGACATAGGCGACAATTCACCCCTCCACTTT. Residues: CASSLIDIGDNSPLHF. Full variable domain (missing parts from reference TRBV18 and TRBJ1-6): NAGVMQNPRHLVRRRGQEARLRCSPMKGHSHVYWYRQLPEEGLKFMVYLQKENIIDESGMPKERFSAEFPKEGPSILRIQQVVRGDSAAYFCASSLIDIGDNSPLHFGNGTRLTVT.

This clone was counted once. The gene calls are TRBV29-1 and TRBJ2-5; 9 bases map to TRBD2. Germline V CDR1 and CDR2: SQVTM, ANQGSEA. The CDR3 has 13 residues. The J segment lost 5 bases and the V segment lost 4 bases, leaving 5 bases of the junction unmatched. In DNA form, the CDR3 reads TGCAGCGTTGGTAGCGGGGGCATTGAGACCCAGTACTTC. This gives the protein CSVGSGGIETQYF.

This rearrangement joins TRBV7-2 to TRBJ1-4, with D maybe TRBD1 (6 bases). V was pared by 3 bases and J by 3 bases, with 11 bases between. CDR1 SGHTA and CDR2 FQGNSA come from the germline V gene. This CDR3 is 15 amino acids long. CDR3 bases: TGTGCCAGCAGCTTTTGGGGGCTAGCTAATGAAAAACTGTTTTTT. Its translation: CASSFWGLANEKLFF. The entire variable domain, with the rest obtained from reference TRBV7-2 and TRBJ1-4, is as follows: GAGVSQSPSNKVTEKGKDVELRCDPISGHTALYWYRQSLGQGLEFLIYFQGNSAPDKSGLPSDRFSAERTGGSVSTLTIQRTQQEDSAVYLCASSFWGLANEKLFFGSGTQLSVL.

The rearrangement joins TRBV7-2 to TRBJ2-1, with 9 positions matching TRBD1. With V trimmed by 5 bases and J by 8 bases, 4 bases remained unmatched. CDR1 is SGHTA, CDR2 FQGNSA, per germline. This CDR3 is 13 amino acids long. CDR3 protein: CASSIQGAHEQFF. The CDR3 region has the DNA TGTGCCAGCAGCATACAGGGGGCCCATGAGCAGTTCTTC.

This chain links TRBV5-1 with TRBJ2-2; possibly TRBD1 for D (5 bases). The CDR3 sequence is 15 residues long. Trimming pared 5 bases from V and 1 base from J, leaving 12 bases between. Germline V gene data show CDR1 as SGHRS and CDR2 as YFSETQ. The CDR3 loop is CASRMTGQNTGELFF. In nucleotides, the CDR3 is TGCGCCAGCAGAATGACCGGACAGAACACCGGGGAGCTGTTTTTT.